Given below is one T cell receptor (beta chain) in context. As yet, its antigen is unknown. Trimming cost V 3 bases and J 0 bases, with 12 bases left between them. This CDR3 region has 15 residues. The germline CDR1 and CDR2 sequences are MDHEN and SYDVKM. This entry is derived from a study of cytomegalovirus exposure and HLA in healthy donors. Findings and caveats of the study: In a later analysis, at a false discovery rate of 0.05, roughly 17,000 TCR beta sequences matched HLA alleles.

PCR amplification relied on 60 Vbeta primers (plus 13 Jbeta primers). Assay: immunoSEQ multiplex PCR; the TCRdb copy retains only in-frame clones and omits some. This table has some 190,000 clones, 87% appearing once. The genes are TRBV28 and TRBJ2-7; D remains ambiguous. The sequenced material came from PBMCs. The sequence came from a boy aged 2 to 10 in good health and CMV-seronegative. The CDR3: CASSFRLRLSYEQYF. For the CDR3, the DNA is TGTGCCAGCAGTTTTCGTCTGAGACTCTCCTACGAGCAGTACTTC.